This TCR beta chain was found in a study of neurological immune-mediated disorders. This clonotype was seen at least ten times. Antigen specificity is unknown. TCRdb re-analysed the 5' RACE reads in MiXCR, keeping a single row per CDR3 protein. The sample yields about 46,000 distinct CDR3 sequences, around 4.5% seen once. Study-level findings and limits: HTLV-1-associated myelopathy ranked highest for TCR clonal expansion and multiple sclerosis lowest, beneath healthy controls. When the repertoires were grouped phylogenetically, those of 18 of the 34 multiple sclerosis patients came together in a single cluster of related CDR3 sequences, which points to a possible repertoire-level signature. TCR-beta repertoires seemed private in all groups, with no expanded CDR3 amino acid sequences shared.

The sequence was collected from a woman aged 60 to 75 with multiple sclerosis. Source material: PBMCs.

CDR3 coding DNA: TGTGCCATCAGTGGGGGTGAAAAACTGTTTTTT. Its protein product is CAISGGEKLFF. The V gene is TRBV10-3, the J gene TRBJ1-4; D is unclear. Trimming removed 4 bases at V and 7 bases at J, with 4 bases between. The CDR3 covers 11 residues. Germline values: CDR1 ENHRY, CDR2 SYGVKD.